Below, 9 T cell receptor beta chains from the same sample are listed, as sequenced in a study of blood T cell repertoires in COVID-19. Only in-frame clones appear in the TCRdb table, and some are missing; sequencing was by immunoSEQ multiplex PCR. The sample records some 100,000 clones, roughly 86% being singletons. The sequenced material came from peripheral blood. All receptors come from a human donor in a cohort sampled during active COVID-19.

This chain uses TRBV2 with TRBJ1-3, with 7 bases identical to TRBD1. Germline V gene sequence: CDR1 SNHLY, CDR2 FYNNEI. V was pared by 3 bases and J by 5 bases, with 4 bases of the junction left unmatched. CDR3 size: 14 residues. CDR3 region: CASSDPGGRNTIYF. The DNA of the CDR3 is TGTGCCAGCAGTGATCCAGGGGGAAGAAACACCATATATTTT. The full variable domain, with the rest looked up from reference TRBV2 and TRBJ1-3, is EPEVTQTPSHQVTQMGQEVILRCVPISNHLYFYWYRQILGQKVEFLVSFYNNEISEKSEIFDDQFSVERPDGSNFTLKIRSTKLEDSAMYFCASSDPGGRNTIYFGEGSWLTVV.

The chain combines TRBV5-1 with TRBJ2-1; TRBD2 aligns across 7 bases. The CDR3 totals 15 residues. Germline V gene sequence: CDR1 SGHRS, CDR2 YFSETQ. With V trimmed by 3 bases and J by 4 bases, 7 bases remained unmatched. The CDR3 protein is CASSYLGEGYNEQFF. Here the CDR3 DNA reads TGCGCCAGCAGCTACCTCGGGGAGGGATACAATGAGCAGTTCTTC.

This clone has only one observation. This chain uses TRBV7-9 with TRBJ2-3; D is undetermined. The CDR3 is 15 residues long. V was shortened by 3 bases and J by 2 bases, with 12 bases between the two germline ends. CDR1 and CDR2 from the germline V gene are SEHNR and FQNEAQ (reference sequence). The CDR3 region has the DNA TGTGCCAGCAGCTTCGGAATCACAGCCACAGATACGCAGTATTTT. The encoded protein is CASSFGITATDTQYF.

The chain carries TRBV27 and TRBJ1-1; D is possibly TRBD1 (6 bases). This CDR3 region has 16 residues. Germline CDR1 and CDR2: MNHEY and SMNVEV (reference sequence). Trimming stripped 6 bases from V and 0 bases from J, with 17 bases between. The CDR3 loop reads CASSLGGGRMNTEAFF. For the CDR3, the DNA is TGTGCCAGCAGCCTAGGGGGGGGGCGGATGAACACTGAAGCTTTCTTT.

V usage is TRBV29-1 and J usage is TRBJ2-2; TRBD1 agrees at 8 bases. Germline CDR1 and CDR2: SQVTM and ANQGSEA. This CDR3 region has 13 residues. The V and J ends lost 4 bases and 5 bases, in that order; junction bases with no gene match: 3. The chain's CDR3 is CSVGQGRTGELFF. CDR3 in DNA: TGCAGCGTTGGACAGGGGAGGACCGGGGAGCTGTTTTTT.

The chain employs TRBV11-2 and TRBJ2-7, with TRBD2 identical over 10 bases. The CDR3 covers 13 residues. After removal of 1 base from V and 7 bases from J, the junction contained 1 base not matched to a gene. Germline V gene sequence: CDR1 SGHAT, CDR2 FQNNGV. The CDR3 bases are TGTGCCAGCAGCTTAGTACTAGCGGGAGAGCAGTACTTC. Its translation is CASSLVLAGEQYF.

This clone has a handful of counts. The V gene is TRBV2, the J gene TRBJ2-1; TRBD2 aligns across 8 bases. This CDR3 contains 15 residues. After removal of 3 bases from V and 1 base from J, the junction contained 2 bases not matched to a gene. Germline-derived CDR1 and CDR2 are SNHLY and FYNNEI. The CDR3 here is CASSERGVSYNEQFF. CDR3 bases: TGTGCCAGCAGTGAGCGGGGGGTATCCTACAATGAGCAGTTCTTC.

CDR3 amino acids: CASSEQTPLGVAGNTGELFF. The CDR3 DNA reads TGTGCCAGCAGTGAACAAACTCCACTCGGGGTAGCGGGAAACACCGGGGAGCTGTTTTTT. The genes are TRBV6-1 and TRBJ2-2, with 8 bases matching TRBD2. The CDR3 consists of 20 residues. CDR1 and CDR2 (germline): MNHNS, SASEGT. V lost 2 bases to trimming and J lost 2 bases; unmatched junction nucleotides: 16.

V usage is TRBV4-1 and J usage is TRBJ1-2; D gene uncertain. Germline assignment: CDR1 MGHRA and CDR2 YSYEKL. The CDR3 runs 16 residues. Trimming shortened V by 0 bases and J by 3 bases, and 14 bases separated the two germline ends. The CDR3 here is CASSQDNSRGYYGYTF. Here the CDR3 DNA reads TGCGCCAGCAGCCAAGATAATTCCCGGGGTTACTATGGCTACACCTTC.